Following are 10 T cell receptor beta chains from one sample sequenced in a study of human T cells and chemical hapten exposure. TCRdb re-called the RACE reads through MiXCR, storing one row per CDR3 protein. The sample shows 75,000 to 100,000 distinct CDR3 sequences, about 8.6% of them seen only once. The time point: healthy volunteer bleed at 2 weeks. The starting material, unfractionated whole blood, was used for total RNA extraction. Sequenced input: whole blood. The source is a female donor in good health. Some clones in this sample may be carry-over from other donors' samples.

The chain employs TRBV6-6 and TRBJ2-7, with a weak D call TRBD2 (6 bases). The CDR3 runs 15 residues. Trimming stripped 4 bases from V and 2 bases from J, with 15 bases between. Germline loops: CDR1 MNHNY, CDR2 SVGAGI (reference sequence). CDR3 protein: CASSFTTGTPYEQYF. CDR3 bases: TGTGCCAGCAGTTTTACAACCGGGACTCCCTACGAGCAGTACTTC.

This clonotype was detected only a few times. The V gene is TRBV6-6, the J gene TRBJ1-2, with unresolved D. V lost 6 bases to trimming and J lost 8 bases, with 10 bases between them. This CDR3 is built from 11 residues. Germline V lookup: CDR1 MNHNY, CDR2 SVGAGI (reference sequence). In DNA, the CDR3 is TGTGCCAGCAGCAGAAGTGAAGGCTACACCTTC. Its protein product is CASSRSEGYTF.

The sample holds a few counts of this clonotype. This rearrangement joins TRBV15 to TRBJ2-1; D possibly corresponds to TRBD1 (7 bases). V gave up 1 base and J gave up 9 bases, with 19 bases separating them. In germline, CDR1 is LNHNV, CDR2 YYDKDF (reference sequence). This CDR3 region has 16 residues. The DNA of the CDR3 is TGTGCCACCAGCAGAGCTCAGGAGGGGGCACTTGGTGAGCAGTTCTTC. Its protein product is CATSRAQEGALGEQFF.

This clonotype came up many times. This chain joins TRBV4-1 and TRBJ2-1; D is perhaps TRBD1 or TRBD2 (5 bases each). The V gene's germline CDR1 is MGHRA and CDR2 YSYEKL. The V gene lost 3 bases and the J gene lost 4 bases, with 13 bases spanning the gap. This CDR3 spans 15 amino acids. CDR3 in DNA: TGCGCCAGCAGCCACAGGGATCGAGGGTACAATGAGCAGTTCTTC. This gives the protein CASSHRDRGYNEQFF.

Many counts were recorded for this clonotype. The CDR3 DNA follows: TGCAGTGTTAAGGAGGGACTAGCGCCAGATACGCAGTATTTT. Translating it yields CSVKEGLAPDTQYF. The chain employs TRBV20-1 and TRBJ2-3; 10 bases are a match to TRBD2. V lost 7 bases to trimming and J lost 4 bases; unmatched junction nucleotides: 8. Germline V gives CDR1 DFQATT, CDR2 SNEGSKA (reference sequence). The CDR3 loop spans 14 amino acids.

CDR3 DNA: TGTGCCAGCAGCGCAACGTTGGGGGGGCTGATCCTTGGGGCCAACGTCCTGACTTTC. This sequence encodes CASSATLGGLILGANVLTF. The chain uses TRBV7-2 and TRBJ2-6; D possibly corresponds to TRBD2 (7 bases). The CDR3 is made up of 19 amino acids. Germline V gene data show CDR1 as SGHTA and CDR2 as FQGNSA. The V gene lost 5 bases and the J gene lost 3 bases, with 23 bases spanning the gap.

This clonotype was observed at least ten times. The chain recombines TRBV28 with TRBJ1-5; D might be TRBD1 (5 bases). Trimming removed 7 bases at V and 4 bases at J, with 14 bases between. The CDR3 spans 14 residues. The germline V gene encodes CDR1 MDHEN and CDR2 SYDVKM. CDR3 in amino acids: CASNEGLQNQPQHF. Here the CDR3 DNA reads TGTGCCAGCAATGAGGGGCTACAAAATCAGCCCCAGCATTTT.

This clonotype was seen more than once but under ten times. The genes are TRBV2 and TRBJ2-3; tentatively, D is TRBD1 (6 bases). V gave up 4 bases and J gave up 2 bases, with 10 bases separating them. CDR1 and CDR2 (germline): SNHLY, FYNNEI. The CDR3 sequence is 14 residues long. CDR3: CASSGTAYTDTQYF. The CDR3 bases are TGTGCCAGCAGTGGGACAGCGTACACAGATACGCAGTATTTT.

This clonotype has at least ten counts. This rearrangement joins TRBV27 to TRBJ2-7; 11 positions match TRBD2. The germline V gene encodes CDR1 MNHEY and CDR2 SMNVEV (reference sequence). The CDR3 spans 16 residues. The junction had 13 bases not matched to a gene; V was cut back by 6 bases and J by 6 bases. CDR3 sequence reads: CASRDSSGRPTLEQYF. CDR3 DNA: TGTGCCAGCAGAGACTCTAGCGGGAGGCCGACTCTCGAGCAGTACTTC.

This clonotype was counted between two and nine times. Here the CDR3 reads CASRGAGVEQETQYF. In DNA, the CDR3 is TGTGCCAGCCGGGGGGCGGGAGTCGAGCAAGAGACCCAGTACTTC. The J gene is TRBJ2-5, the V gene TRBV6-5; maybe TRBD2 (7 bases). CDR1 MNHEY and CDR2 SVGAGI come from the germline V gene. The CDR3 is made up of 15 amino acids. The V gene lost 8 bases and the J gene lost 2 bases, with 18 bases spanning the gap.